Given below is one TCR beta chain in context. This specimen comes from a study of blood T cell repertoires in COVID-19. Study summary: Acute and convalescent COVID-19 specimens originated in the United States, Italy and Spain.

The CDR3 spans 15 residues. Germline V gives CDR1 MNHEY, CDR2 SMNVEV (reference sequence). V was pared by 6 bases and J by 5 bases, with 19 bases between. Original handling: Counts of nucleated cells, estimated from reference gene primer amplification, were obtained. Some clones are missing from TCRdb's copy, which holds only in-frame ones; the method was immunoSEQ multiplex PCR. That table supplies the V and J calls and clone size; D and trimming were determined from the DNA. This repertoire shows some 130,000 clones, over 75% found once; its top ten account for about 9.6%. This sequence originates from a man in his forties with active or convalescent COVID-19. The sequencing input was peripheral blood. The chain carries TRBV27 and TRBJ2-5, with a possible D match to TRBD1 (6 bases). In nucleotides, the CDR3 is TGTGCCAGCAGCTTCGAACAGGGTTCATGGGAGACCCAGTACTTC. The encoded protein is CASSFEQGSWETQYF.